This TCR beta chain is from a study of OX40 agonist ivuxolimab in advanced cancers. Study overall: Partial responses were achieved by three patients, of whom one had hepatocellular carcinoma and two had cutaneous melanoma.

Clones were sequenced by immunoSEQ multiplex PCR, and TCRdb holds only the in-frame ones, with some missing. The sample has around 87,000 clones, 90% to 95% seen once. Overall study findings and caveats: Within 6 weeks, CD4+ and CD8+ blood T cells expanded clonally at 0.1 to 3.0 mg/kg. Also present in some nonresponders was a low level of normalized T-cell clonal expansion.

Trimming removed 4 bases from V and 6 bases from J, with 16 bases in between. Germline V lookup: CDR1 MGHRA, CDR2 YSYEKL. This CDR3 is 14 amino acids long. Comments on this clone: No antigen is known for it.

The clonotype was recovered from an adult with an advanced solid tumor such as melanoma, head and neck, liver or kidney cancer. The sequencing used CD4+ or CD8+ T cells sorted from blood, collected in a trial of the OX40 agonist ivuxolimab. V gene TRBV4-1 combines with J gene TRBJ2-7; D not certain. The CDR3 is CASSLGSYFSEQYF. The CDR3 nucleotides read TGCGCCAGCAGCCTGGGAAGCTATTTTAGCGAGCAGTACTTC.